One and the same sample provided the 13 T cell receptor beta chains below, sequenced in a study of immunodeficiency (dated 2019 in TCRdb). Libraries were made using the immunoSEQ multiplex PCR assay. The clones in this table, taken by TCRdb from immuneACCESS, are in-frame only. Not every clone is retained; where verified, under half of the shortfall comes from an unresolved V gene, and the cause of the rest is unknown. The table for this sample lists 3,400 or so clones; around 91% of them were counted only once. The ten largest clones take up approximately 12% of the sample. Sequencing was performed on CD8+ T cells from blood. The receptors here all came from a human donor in good health.

This chain's CDR3 is CASSGAGRGYTF. CDR3 nucleotide sequence: TGTGCCAGCAGCGGTGCAGGTAGGGGCTACACCTTC. The chain joins TRBV9 to TRBJ1-2; D remains ambiguous. Germline CDR1 SGDLS, CDR2 YYNGEE. The V gene lost 3 bases and the J gene lost 8 bases, with 11 bases spanning the gap. The CDR3 consists of 12 residues.

The sample holds a few counts of this clone. J is TRBJ2-1 and V is TRBV6-2 or TRBV6-3; 9 bases align to TRBD2. Germline loops: CDR1 MNHEY, CDR2 SVGEGT. Trimming at V came to 4 bases and at J to 3 bases, leaving 10 bases not matched to a gene. The CDR3 extends over 17 amino acids. Here the CDR3 DNA reads TGTGCCAGCAGTTCCGGGACTAGCAGCCGCTACTACAATGAGCAGTTCTTC. Translation gives CASSSGTSSRYYNEQFF.

DNA of the CDR3: TGTGCCAGCAGCGCAACTAGTGGGCCAAACGAGCAGTACTTC. Translation gives CASSATSGPNEQYF. The chain uses TRBV7-6 and TRBJ2-7, with D possibly matching TRBD2 (5 bases). This CDR3 comprises 14 residues. V lost 5 bases to trimming and J lost 5 bases, with 16 bases between them. Per the germline V gene, CDR1 is SGHVS and CDR2 is FNYEAQ.

V is TRBV9 and J is TRBJ2-1, with 10 nucleotides matching TRBD2. CDR3 size: 15 residues. Trimming at V came to 0 bases and at J to 6 bases, leaving 3 bases not matched to a gene. CDR1 is SGDLS and CDR2 is YYNGEE in the germline V gene. CDR3 in DNA: TGTGCCAGCAGCGTAGATGGGACTAGCGTCAATGAGCAGTTCTTC. It encodes CASSVDGTSVNEQFF.

The V call is TRBV10-2, the J call TRBJ2-1, with 8 bases matching TRBD1. After removal of 2 bases from V and 6 bases from J, the junction contained 6 bases not matched to a gene. CDR3 length: 15 amino acids. Germline-derived CDR1 and CDR2 are WSHSY and SAAADI. This chain's CDR3 is CASSETGGRINEQFF. The CDR3 nucleotides are TGCGCCAGCAGTGAGACAGGGGGTCGGATCAATGAGCAGTTCTTC.

The V call is TRBV12-3 or TRBV12-4, the J call TRBJ1-1; no firm D call. The CDR3 loop spans 13 amino acids. Deletions cut 1 base from V and 0 bases from J, with 3 bases between. The CDR3 region has the DNA TGTGCCAGCAGTTTAGAGGTGAACACTGAAGCTTTCTTT. Translated: CASSLEVNTEAFF.

This rearrangement joins TRBV5-1 to TRBJ2-2; TRBD1 aligns across 7 bases. The J segment lost 4 bases and the V segment lost 7 bases, leaving 7 bases of the junction unmatched. Germline V gene sequence: CDR1 SGHRS, CDR2 YFSETQ. This CDR3 has 14 residues. CDR3 DNA sequence: TGCGCCAGCTTTCAGGGGGACGGCACCGGGGAGCTGTTTTTT. Translating gives CASFQGDGTGELFF.

The V call is TRBV19, the J call TRBJ1-5; no definite D call. The V end was cut by 4 bases, the J end by 0 bases, with 16 bases between. The CDR3 is 17 amino acids. CDR1 LNHDA and CDR2 SQIVND come from the germline V gene (reference sequence). The CDR3 nucleotides are TGTGCCAGTAGTAGCCCCAAACTTGGATATAGCAATCAGCCCCAGCATTTT. It is translated as CASSSPKLGYSNQPQHF.

V gene TRBV9 combines with J gene TRBJ2-7, with TRBD2 identical over 8 bases. CDR1 SGDLS and CDR2 YYNGEE come from the germline V gene. Germline trimming cut 0 bases from V and 7 bases from J; bases unmatched to any gene: 9. The CDR3 is 15 residues long. This CDR3 reads CASSVEAGGRGEQYF. The CDR3 DNA reads as TGTGCCAGCAGCGTAGAGGCGGGAGGCCGAGGGGAGCAGTACTTC.

The chain links TRBV28 to TRBJ2-5; D tentatively reads TRBD1 or TRBD2 (5 bases each). Germline V gives CDR1 MDHEN, CDR2 SYDVKM. With 4 bases removed from V and 2 bases from J, the gap between germline ends came to 17 bases. This CDR3 region has 16 residues. CDR3 DNA sequence: TGTGCCAGCAGTTCCCACCTCAGGGACCTACAAGAGACCCAGTACTTC. Its translation is CASSSHLRDLQETQYF.

V usage is TRBV9 and J usage is TRBJ2-7, with D possibly matching TRBD2 (6 bases). The CDR3 is 17 residues long. Trimming shortened V by 0 bases and J by 0 bases, and 16 bases separated the two germline ends. CDR1 is SGDLS, CDR2 YYNGEE, per germline. The CDR3 sequence is CASSVGGIAASSYEQYF. CDR3 nucleotide sequence: TGTGCCAGCAGCGTAGGAGGGATAGCGGCCTCCTCCTACGAGCAGTACTTC. The variable domain in full, completed from reference TRBV9 and TRBJ2-7, reads DSGVTQTPKHLITATGQRVTLRCSPRSGDLSVYWYQQSLDQGLQFLIQYYNGEERAKGNILERFSAQQFPDLHSELNLSSLELGDSALYFCASSVGGIAASSYEQYFGPGTRLTVT.

The rearrangement joins TRBV7-3 to TRBJ1-1; D is unclear. The CDR3 contains 12 residues. The germline V gene encodes CDR1 SGHTA and CDR2 FQGTGA. V was cut by 2 bases and J by 7 bases, with 8 bases left in between. The CDR3: CASSLSGSEAFF. For the CDR3, the DNA is TGTGCCAGCAGCTTATCCGGCAGTGAAGCTTTCTTT.

In its sample, this clone was seen once. J is TRBJ2-7 and V is TRBV27, with no clear D. This CDR3 is built from 12 residues. CDR1 MNHEY and CDR2 SMNVEV come from the germline V gene (reference sequence). V was pared by 6 bases and J by 1 base, with 7 bases between. In nucleotides, the CDR3 is TGTGCCAGCAGCTCCAGTTCCTACGAGCAGTACTTC. Encoded protein: CASSSSSYEQYF.